Ten or more counts support the clone carrying this T cell receptor beta chain. This CDR3 region has 14 residues. The V end lost 5 bases, the J end lost 3 bases, and 12 bases lay between the germline ends. Germline V gives CDR1 MDHEN, CDR2 SYDVKM. The data derive from a study of tumor-infiltrating lymphocytes in primary liver carcinoma. Background on the study: Staged T1-T3 N0M0, the tumors had sizes that ranged from roughly 4.2 to 10 cm across.

Between roughly 20 and 31 mg of unsorted bulk tissue served as the source from which RNA and DNA were co-extracted. The study enrolled treatment-naive patients with chronic HBV infection. TCR beta cDNA was made from 400 to 600 ng total RNA with a constant-region primer. Construction of TCR beta libraries relied on three successive nested multiplex PCR rounds employing slightly modified ARM-PCR. With TRBV1-TRBV30 forward primers and a C-beta reverse primer, the first two PCR rounds were run for roughly 10 cycles each. One entry per CDR3 protein, called by TCRdb with MiXCR from the multiplex PCR reads. The sample lists approximately 37,000 distinct CDR3 sequences, around 74% occurring once.

This chain uses TRBV28 with TRBJ2-3; D call uncertain. Source material: liver tumor tissue from sampling region 4. The subset: tumor region T4, right-lateral pole. The receptor was derived from a man between 35 and 55 years old with primary liver carcinoma and hepatitis B virus infection. The CDR3 coding sequence is TGTGCCAGCAGTCCCCCCCCCGGAACAGATACGCAGTATTTT. This codes for CASSPPPGTDTQYF.